Listed below are T cell receptor beta chains from one sample, sequenced in a study of blood T cell repertoires in COVID-19. The assay was immunoSEQ multiplex PCR, and TCRdb's table has in-frame clones only and misses some. The sample yields some 300,000 clones, about 85% seen once. The sample comprised peripheral blood. Receptors were obtained from a woman in her 50s with active or convalescent COVID-19. CDR3s include the opening cysteine and the closing phenylalanine or tryptophan. D genes are given only for firm matches. A clone size is listed for some rows: how often the clone was seen (once, few, many), or a class if it is expanded.

v_call	d_call	j_call	clone_size	cdr3_nt	cdr3_aa
TRBV2	TRBD1	TRBJ2-1	few	TGTGCCAGCAGTCCCGGGACAGGGGCCAATGAGCAGTTCTTC	CASSPGTGANEQFF
TRBV7-6	TRBD1	TRBJ2-5	.	TGTGCCAGCAGCTTGCCGGGACAGGGGGCGGGAGAGACCCAGTACTTC	CASSLPGQGAGETQYF
TRBV5-4	.	TRBJ2-3	once	TGTGCCAGCAGCTCCCCGTGGCGGAACACAGATACGCAGTATTTT	CASSSPWRNTDTQYF
TRBV19	TRBD1	TRBJ2-2	.	TGTGCCAGTAGTACCAACGGGCAGGGGGCGCAACCCGGGGAGCTGTTTTTT	CASSTNGQGAQPGELFF
TRBV6-6	.	TRBJ2-1	.	TGTGCCAGCAGTTACTCTGGCGGGCGGCAGGGGGGTGAGCAGTTCTTC	CASSYSGGRQGGEQFF
TRBV19	.	TRBJ1-1	.	TGTGCCAGTAGTATCCAGGGAACAGGCACTGAAGCTTTCTTT	CASSIQGTGTEAFF
TRBV18	TRBD1	TRBJ1-4	.	TGTGCCAGCTCACCCGGGACAGGAGGAGAAAAACTGTTTTTT	CASSPGTGGEKLFF
TRBV2	.	TRBJ2-1	.	TGTGCCAGCAGTGAAGCGGGGTTCCAGGGGCCCTACAATGAGCAGTTCTTC	CASSEAGFQGPYNEQFF
TRBV2	TRBD1	TRBJ1-2	.	TGTGCCAGCAGGAGACAGGGGGCCATCACCTTC	CASRRQGAITF
TRBV11-2	TRBD1	TRBJ2-7	once	TGTGCCAGCAGAACTATCCGCCCAGGGGGCGCGAGACCTTACGAGCAGTACTTC	CASRTIRPGGARPYEQYF
TRBV4-1	.	TRBJ2-1	.	TGCGCCAGCAGCCCAGAATCCGGGGGAAACAATGAGCAGTTCTTC	CASSPESGGNNEQFF
TRBV5-1	TRBD2	TRBJ2-1	.	TGCGCCAGCAGCTTGGCTAGCGGGGAATACAATGAGCAGTTCTTC	CASSLASGEYNEQFF
TRBV5-1	.	TRBJ2-3	once	TGCGCCAGCAGCTTGGGAGGAGGGGTAGCAGATACGCAGTATTTT	CASSLGGGVADTQYF
TRBV25-1	TRBD1	TRBJ1-1	.	TGTGCCAGCCCTAAAGGGGACAGGCTGAACACTGAAGCTTTCTTT	CASPKGDRLNTEAFF
TRBV2	.	TRBJ2-7	.	TGTGCCAGCAGAGAAGTTATAGGCGGGCAGTACTTC	CASREVIGGQYF
TRBV19	TRBD1	TRBJ2-7	.	TGTGCCAGTAGTTTCCGGGACAGGGGGGTGTACGAGCAGTACTTC	CASSFRDRGVYEQYF
TRBV27	.	TRBJ1-6	.	TGTGCCAGCACTCTGTACAGGAATAATTCACCCCTCCACTTT	CASTLYRNNSPLHF
TRBV5-1	TRBD2	TRBJ2-3	.	TGCGCCAGCAGCTTGGGCGGGAGGGCGGCAGATACGCAGTATTTT	CASSLGGRAADTQYF
TRBV11-1	TRBD1	TRBJ2-2	.	TGTGCCAGCAGCTTGACAGGGGTCACCGGGGAGCTGTTTTTT	CASSLTGVTGELFF
TRBV25-1	.	TRBJ2-7	.	TGTGCCAGCAGTCAAGGGGGAAACTACGAGCAGTACTTC	CASSQGGNYEQYF
TRBV14	.	TRBJ2-4	.	TGTGCCAGCAGCCCTAGGCAGGGGACACTGGCCAAAAACATTCAGTACTTC	CASSPRQGTLAKNIQYF
TRBV5-8	TRBD2	TRBJ2-3	.	TGTGCCAGCAGCGTTGGAGCACTAGCGGGGGGTACAGATACGCAGTATTTT	CASSVGALAGGTDTQYF
TRBV5-5	TRBD2	TRBJ2-7	.	TGTGCCAGCAGCCTCGCGGGGGAATACTACGAGCAGTACTTC	CASSLAGEYYEQYF
TRBV12-3/TRBV12-4	.	TRBJ1-4	.	TGTGCCAGCAGTTTATGGGCAAACGAAAAACTGTTTTTT	CASSLWANEKLFF